The next 20 T cell receptor beta chains were all read from a single sample in a study of blood T cell repertoires in COVID-19. The protocol was immunoSEQ multiplex PCR, while the TCRdb copy is restricted to in-frame clones and leaves out a portion. Counted here are 150,000 to 200,000 clones, around 93% occurring once; the ten biggest clones make up about 5.3%. Sequencing was done on a sample of peripheral blood. Receptor source: a man aged 30 to 39 with COVID-19, enrolled during active disease.

The V gene is TRBV7-2, the J gene TRBJ2-5; 9 bases map to TRBD1. V gave up 6 bases and J gave up 1 base; unmatched junction bases: 6. Germline loops: CDR1 SGHTA, CDR2 FQGNSA. The CDR3 is 15 amino acids. The CDR3 here is CASRLQGAGQETQYF. Here the CDR3 DNA reads TGTGCCAGCAGACTACAGGGGGCAGGCCAAGAGACCCAGTACTTC.

The chain has TRBV30 and TRBJ1-2; D perhaps matches TRBD1 (5 bases). CDR1 is GTSNPN and CDR2 is SVGIG in the germline V gene (reference sequence). The ends were cut back, 5 bases at V and 2 bases at J, with 9 bases in the middle. The CDR3 has 12 amino acids. The CDR3: CAWERQNYGYTF. The CDR3 DNA sequence: TGTGCCTGGGAAAGACAGAACTATGGCTACACCTTC.

The chain uses TRBV18 and TRBJ2-7; 9 nucleotides align to TRBD1. Germline assignment: CDR1 KGHSH and CDR2 LQKENI. Unmatched junction bases numbered 23, after V lost 3 bases and J lost 11 bases. The CDR3 totals 18 residues. This CDR3 is CASSPGQGRSGGTLKEYF. CDR3 nucleotides: TGTGCCAGCTCACCGGGACAGGGTCGTTCGGGGGGTACGTTGAAGGAGTACTTC.

A remark on this clone: The same CDR3 also results from other DNA sequences found in this sample. The chain links TRBV9 to TRBJ1-2; D is possibly TRBD1 (5 bases). The V gene lost 3 bases and the J gene lost 3 bases, with 9 bases spanning the gap. This CDR3 region has 13 residues. Germline CDR1 and CDR2: SGDLS and YYNGEE. The DNA for the CDR3 is TGTGCCAGCAGCGCAGGGCAGGACTATGGCTACACCTTC. Its protein product is CASSAGQDYGYTF.

The J gene is TRBJ1-1, the V gene TRBV5-1, with 10 bases identical to TRBD1. The germline V gene has CDR1 SGHRS and CDR2 YFSETQ. The CDR3 consists of 14 residues. V lost 4 bases, J lost 5 bases, and 5 bases stayed unmatched. The CDR3 loop reads CASSTGQGNTEAFF. CDR3 bases: TGCGCCAGCAGCACGGGACAGGGGAATACTGAAGCTTTCTTT.

The CDR3 protein is CASSQDPGTGTLIPYNEQFF. The DNA of the CDR3 is TGCGCCAGCAGCCAAGATCCCGGGACAGGGACACTCATACCCTACAATGAGCAGTTCTTC. The rearrangement links TRBV4-3 to TRBJ2-1; 9 bases align to TRBD1. Germline assignment: CDR1 LGHNA and CDR2 YSLEER. The trim removed 0 bases at V and 2 bases at J, leaving 14 bases unmatched. The length of the CDR3 is 20 residues.

V usage is TRBV14 and J usage is TRBJ1-1, with D possibly TRBD1 on 5 matching bases. V lost 6 bases and J lost 6, with 17 bases in between. The CDR3 consists of 14 residues. CDR1 and CDR2 (germline): SGHDN, FVKESK. This CDR3 reads CASRQNQGLSEAFF. The CDR3 region has the DNA TGTGCCAGCAGACAAAATCAGGGTTTATCTGAAGCTTTCTTT.

V usage is TRBV19 and J usage is TRBJ2-1, with 10 positions matching TRBD1. CDR1 is LNHDA and CDR2 is SQIVND in the germline V gene (reference sequence). J was trimmed by 6 bases and V by 5 bases; bases with no gene match: 7. CDR3 length: 15 residues. This CDR3 is CASSAGTGVANEQFF. As DNA, the CDR3 is TGTGCCAGTAGTGCCGGGACAGGGGTAGCCAATGAGCAGTTCTTC.

The chain uses TRBV6-6 and TRBJ2-1; D perhaps matches TRBD1 (5 bases). The length of the CDR3 is 13 residues. V lost 6 bases and J 3 bases, leaving 9 bases between the germline ends. The V gene's germline CDR1 is MNHNY and CDR2 SVGAGI (reference sequence). The CDR3 protein is CASRGQVYNEQFF. CDR3 DNA: TGTGCCAGCAGGGGGCAGGTCTACAATGAGCAGTTCTTC.

This chain joins TRBV3-1 (or the pseudogene TRBV3-2) and TRBJ2-1; TRBD1 agrees at 8 bases. CDR3 length: 15 residues. V lost 1 base to trimming and J lost 5 bases; unmatched junction nucleotides: 4. Germline assignment: CDR1 LGHDT and CDR2 YNNKEL (reference sequence). For the CDR3, the DNA is TGTGCCAGCAGCCAAGGACAGGGGTTGGACAATGAGCAGTTCTTC. Translating gives CASSQGQGLDNEQFF.

V usage is TRBV2 and J usage is TRBJ2-6, with TRBD1 identical over 9 bases. This CDR3 has 15 residues. V gave up 8 bases and J gave up 0 bases; unmatched junction bases: 2. Looked up from germline, CDR1 is SNHLY and CDR2 is FYNNEI. Here the CDR3 reads CASGTGTSGANVLTF. The CDR3 DNA reads as TGTGCCAGCGGGACAGGGACCTCTGGGGCCAACGTCCTGACTTTC. Supplemented by reference TRBV2 and TRBJ2-6, the full variable domain reads EPEVTQTPSHQVTQMGQEVILRCVPISNHLYFYWYRQILGQKVEFLVSFYNNEISEKSEIFDDQFSVERPDGSNFTLKIRSTKLEDSAMYFCASGTGTSGANVLTFGAGSRLTVL.

This clone appeared a few times. The chain recombines TRBV6-5 with TRBJ2-7; no reliable D call. V was clipped by 7 bases and J by 5 bases, with 9 bases between them. The CDR3 sequence is 11 residues long. Germline values: CDR1 MNHEY, CDR2 SVGAGI. CDR3 loop: CASTGGHEQYF. The CDR3 DNA is TGTGCCAGCACGGGTGGCCACGAGCAGTACTTC.

The chain carries TRBV6-2 or TRBV6-3 and TRBJ1-1, with no clear D. V shed 6 bases and J shed 11 bases, with 22 bases lying between them. In germline, CDR1 is MNHEY, CDR2 SVGEGT. CDR3 length: 14 residues. The CDR3 bases are TGTGCCAGCAGCCACGAACCCTCTCCATCCGGGGCTTTCTTT. It encodes CASSHEPSPSGAFF.

The rearrangement joins TRBV5-1 to TRBJ1-1; 9 positions agree with TRBD1. CDR3 size: 14 residues. Per germline, CDR1 SGHRS and CDR2 YFSETQ. V gave up 2 bases and J gave up 5 bases; unmatched junction bases: 4. CDR3 DNA sequence: TGCGCCAGCAGCTTAACAGGGGGCGCAACTGAAGCTTTCTTT. The encoded protein is CASSLTGGATEAFF.

This sequence joins TRBV15 and TRBJ1-1; the D is unclear. CDR1 is LNHNV and CDR2 is YYDKDF in the germline V gene (reference sequence). Trimming left V 0 bases short and J 1 base short, with 3 bases between. CDR3 length: 13 amino acids. Here the CDR3 reads CATSRDQNTEAFF. CDR3 nucleotide sequence: TGTGCCACCAGCAGAGATCAGAACACTGAAGCTTTCTTT.

This chain uses TRBV18 with TRBJ1-5; 7 positions match TRBD1. The germline V gene has CDR1 KGHSH and CDR2 LQKENI. The V and J ends lost 2 bases and 5 bases, in that order; junction bases with no gene match: 0. The CDR3 contains 13 residues. CDR3 sequence: CASSPGTDQPQHF. In nucleotides, the CDR3 is TGTGCCAGCTCACCAGGGACAGATCAGCCCCAGCATTTT.

The rearrangement joins TRBV5-6 to TRBJ2-7, with D unresolved. The CDR3 is 12 amino acids. Germline CDR1 SGHDT, CDR2 YYEEEE. The ends were cut back, 3 bases at V and 6 bases at J, with 10 bases in the middle. This CDR3 is CASSSFRFEQYF. The CDR3 DNA follows: TGTGCCAGCAGCTCTTTCAGGTTCGAGCAGTACTTC.

The rearrangement links TRBV5-1 to TRBJ2-2; a possible D gene is TRBD2 (6 bases). Germline loops: CDR1 SGHRS, CDR2 YFSETQ. The V end was cut by 3 bases, the J end by 1 base, with 13 bases between. The CDR3 is 16 residues long. CDR3 protein: CASSYTGVRNTGELFF. CDR3 DNA sequence: TGCGCCAGCAGCTATACGGGAGTCAGGAACACCGGGGAGCTGTTTTTT.

The genes are TRBV5-6 and TRBJ2-7; D may be TRBD1 (5 bases). Deletions cut 0 bases from V and 5 bases from J, with 9 bases between. CDR1 and CDR2 (germline): SGHDT, YYEEEE. The CDR3 has 13 amino acids. The CDR3 spells CASSLGRVHEQYF. CDR3 coding DNA: TGTGCCAGCAGCTTGGGCAGGGTACACGAGCAGTACTTC.

The chain has TRBV3-1 (or the pseudogene TRBV3-2) and TRBJ1-2; 7 nucleotides agree with TRBD1. The trim removed 6 bases at V and 7 bases at J, leaving 14 bases unmatched. The germline gives CDR1 LGHDT, CDR2 YNNKEL (reference sequence). This CDR3 has 15 residues. The CDR3 nucleotides read TGTGCCAGCAGAGGACAGACAGGGTTTCTCAGTGGCTACACCTTC. Encoded protein: CASRGQTGFLSGYTF.